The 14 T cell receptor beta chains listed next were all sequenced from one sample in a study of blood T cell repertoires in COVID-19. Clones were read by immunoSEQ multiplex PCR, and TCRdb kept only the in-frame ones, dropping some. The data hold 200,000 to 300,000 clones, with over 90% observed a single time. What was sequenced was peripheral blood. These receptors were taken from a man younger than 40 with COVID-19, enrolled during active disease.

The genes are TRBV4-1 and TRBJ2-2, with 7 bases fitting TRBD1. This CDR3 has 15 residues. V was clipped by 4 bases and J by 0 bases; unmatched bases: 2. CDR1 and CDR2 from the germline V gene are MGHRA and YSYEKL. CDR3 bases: TGCGCCAGCAGCCTTGACAGGGCGAACACCGGGGAGCTGTTTTTT. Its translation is CASSLDRANTGELFF.

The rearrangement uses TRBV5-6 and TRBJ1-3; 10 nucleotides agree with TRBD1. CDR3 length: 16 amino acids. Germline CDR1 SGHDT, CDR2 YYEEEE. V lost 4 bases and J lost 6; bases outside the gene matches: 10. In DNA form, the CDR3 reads TGTGCCAGCAGCCCCGGGACAGGGGTTAATTTAAACACCATATATTTT. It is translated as CASSPGTGVNLNTIYF.

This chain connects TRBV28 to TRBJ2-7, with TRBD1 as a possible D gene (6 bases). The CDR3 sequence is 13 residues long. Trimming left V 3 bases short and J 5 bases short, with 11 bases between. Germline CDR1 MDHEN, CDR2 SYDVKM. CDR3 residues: CASSFMGAHEQYF. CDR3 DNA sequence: TGTGCCAGCAGTTTTATGGGGGCCCACGAGCAGTACTTC.

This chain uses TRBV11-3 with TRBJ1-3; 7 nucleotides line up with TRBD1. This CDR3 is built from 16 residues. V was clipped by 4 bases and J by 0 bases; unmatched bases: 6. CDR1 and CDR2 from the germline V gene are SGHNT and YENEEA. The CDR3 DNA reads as TGTGCCAGCAGCTCTAGACAGGGCTACTCTGGAAACACCATATATTTT. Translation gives CASSSRQGYSGNTIYF. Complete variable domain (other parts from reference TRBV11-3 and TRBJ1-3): EAGVVQSPRYKIIEKKQPVAFWCNPISGHNTLYWYLQNLGQGPELLIRYENEEAVDDSQLPKDRFSAERLKGVDSTLKIQPAELGDSAVYLCASSSRQGYSGNTIYFGEGSWLTVV.

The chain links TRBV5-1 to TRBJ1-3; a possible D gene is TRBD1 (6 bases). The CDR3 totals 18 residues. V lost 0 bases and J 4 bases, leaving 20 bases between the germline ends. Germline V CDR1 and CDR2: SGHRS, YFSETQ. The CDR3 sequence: CASSLDFSQGRAGNTIYF. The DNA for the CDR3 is TGCGCCAGCAGCTTGGACTTCTCACAGGGAAGAGCCGGAAACACCATATATTTT. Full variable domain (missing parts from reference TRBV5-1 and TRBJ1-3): KAGVTQTPRYLIKTRGQQVTLSCSPISGHRSVSWYQQTPGQGLQFLFEYFSETQRNKGNFPGRFSGRQFSNSRSEMNVSTLELGDSALYLCASSLDFSQGRAGNTIYFGEGSWLTVV.

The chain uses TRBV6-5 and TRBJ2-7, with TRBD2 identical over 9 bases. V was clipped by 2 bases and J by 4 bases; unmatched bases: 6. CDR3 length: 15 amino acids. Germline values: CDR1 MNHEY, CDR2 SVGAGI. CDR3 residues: CASSYAASGVYEQYF. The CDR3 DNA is TGTGCCAGCAGTTACGCGGCTAGCGGGGTTTACGAGCAGTACTTC.

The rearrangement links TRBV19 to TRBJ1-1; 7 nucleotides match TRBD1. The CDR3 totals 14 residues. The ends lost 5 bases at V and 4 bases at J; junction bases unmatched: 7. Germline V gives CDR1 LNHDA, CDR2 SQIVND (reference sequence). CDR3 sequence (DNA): TGTGCCAGTAGTGCCCAAGGGGGCTTCACTGAAGCTTTCTTT. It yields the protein CASSAQGGFTEAFF.

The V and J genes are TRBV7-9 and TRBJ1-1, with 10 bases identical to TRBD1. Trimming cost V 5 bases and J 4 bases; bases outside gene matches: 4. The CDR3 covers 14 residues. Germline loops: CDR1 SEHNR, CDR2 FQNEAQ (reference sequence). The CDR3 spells CASSQTGGPTEAFF. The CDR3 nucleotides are TGTGCCAGCAGCCAGACAGGGGGCCCCACTGAAGCTTTCTTT.

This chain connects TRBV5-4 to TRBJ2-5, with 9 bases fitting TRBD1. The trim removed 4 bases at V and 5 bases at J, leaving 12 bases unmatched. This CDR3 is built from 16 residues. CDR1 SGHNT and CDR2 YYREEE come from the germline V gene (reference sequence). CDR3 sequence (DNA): TGTGCCAGCAGCGCCACCTCACAGGGGGCGGGCGAGACCCAGTACTTC. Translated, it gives CASSATSQGAGETQYF.

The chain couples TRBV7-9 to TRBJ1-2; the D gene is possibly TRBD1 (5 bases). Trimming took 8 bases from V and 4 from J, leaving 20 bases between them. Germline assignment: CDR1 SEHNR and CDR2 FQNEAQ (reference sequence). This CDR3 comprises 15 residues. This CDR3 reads CASGIGASGGYGYTF. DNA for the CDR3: TGTGCCAGCGGCATCGGGGCCTCCGGGGGCTATGGCTACACCTTC.

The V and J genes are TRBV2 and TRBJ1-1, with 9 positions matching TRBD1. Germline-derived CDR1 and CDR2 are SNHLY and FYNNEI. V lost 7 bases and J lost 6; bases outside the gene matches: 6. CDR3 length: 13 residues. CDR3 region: CASTPDRGAEAFF. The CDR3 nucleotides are TGTGCCAGCACCCCCGACAGGGGGGCTGAAGCTTTCTTT.

CDR3 amino acids: CASVGRGERTEAFF. The CDR3 coding sequence is TGTGCTAGTGTCGGGAGAGGGGAGAGAACTGAAGCTTTCTTT. The rearrangement links TRBV12-5 to TRBJ1-1, with TRBD1 as a possible D gene (5 bases). This CDR3 is 14 amino acids long. The V gene's germline CDR1 is LGHNT and CDR2 FRNRAP. V was shortened by 7 bases and J by 5 bases, with 17 bases between the two germline ends.

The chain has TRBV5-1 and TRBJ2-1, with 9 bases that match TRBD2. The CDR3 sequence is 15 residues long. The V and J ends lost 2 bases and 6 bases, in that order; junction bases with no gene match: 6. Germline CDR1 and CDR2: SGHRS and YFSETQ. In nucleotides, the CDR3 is TGCGCCAGCAGCTTCCTAGCGGGGTCATTCAATGAGCAGTTCTTC. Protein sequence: CASSFLAGSFNEQFF.

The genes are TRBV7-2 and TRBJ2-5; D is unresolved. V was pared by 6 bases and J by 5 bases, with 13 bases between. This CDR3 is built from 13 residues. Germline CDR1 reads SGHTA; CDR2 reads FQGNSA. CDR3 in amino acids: CASSPGLWETQYF. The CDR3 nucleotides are TGTGCCAGCAGTCCTGGTCTATGGGAGACCCAGTACTTC.